One and the same sample provided the 10 T cell receptor beta chains below, sequenced in a study of T cells in Graves' hyperthyroidism and ophthalmopathy. Amplification yielded TCR beta CDR3 regions, with RNA transcripts as the source. HTBI primers were employed in a first-round RT-PCR of the TCR CDR3. TCRdb independently ran MiXCR on the multiplex PCR reads; one entry per CDR3 protein. The sample contains about 840,000 distinct CDR3 sequences, over 35% of which appear only once. The specimen sequenced was blood. These receptor sequences come from a man younger than 35 with Graves' hyperthyroidism.

This chain connects TRBV10-2 to TRBJ1-1; D might be TRBD1 (6 bases). Trimming removed 4 bases at V and 3 bases at J, with 15 bases between. Germline loops: CDR1 WSHSY, CDR2 SAAADI. This CDR3 contains 15 residues. The CDR3 nucleotides are TGCGCCAGCAGTGCCGTACAGGGTCTTGACACTGAAGCTTTCTTT. Translating gives CASSAVQGLDTEAFF.

The V gene is TRBV2, the J gene TRBJ1-3, with D possibly being TRBD1 (5 bases). This CDR3 is built from 14 residues. Germline V lookup: CDR1 SNHLY, CDR2 FYNNEI. The V end lost 1 base, the J end lost 8 bases, and 12 bases lay between the germline ends. DNA for the CDR3: TGTGCCAGCAGTGAAGGGGCAGGGTACTACACCATATATTTT. It translates to CASSEGAGYYTIYF.

This clonotype was observed a few times. The genes are TRBV20-1 and TRBJ2-5, with a tentative D call TRBD1 (6 bases). CDR1 DFQATT and CDR2 SNEGSKA come from the germline V gene (reference sequence). The CDR3 spans 15 residues. V was trimmed by 0 bases and J by 4 bases, leaving 15 bases between them. Written as DNA, the CDR3 is TGCAGTGCTAGAGATTCAGGGGTCGGCGGAGAGACCCAGTACTTC. Amino acids: CSARDSGVGGETQYF.

Regarding this clonotype: The junction departs from the called germline gene at one end, perhaps through a read error. This chain uses TRBV5-1 with TRBJ1-1; D is ambiguous. This CDR3 contains 14 residues. The germline V gene has CDR1 SGHRS and CDR2 YFSETQ. This CDR3 is CASSMEYMNTEAFF. The CDR3 DNA reads TGCGCCAGCAGCATGGAGTACATGAACACTGAAGCCTTCTTT.

About this clonotype: A junction end diverges from the germline sequence, so it may reflect a read error. The chain combines TRBV7-9 with TRBJ2-7, with D possibly called TRBD1 or TRBD2 (6 bases each). The CDR3 length is 14 residues. Germline CDR1 reads SEHNR; CDR2 reads FQNEAQ (reference sequence). The CDR3 is CVSSLAAGDYEQYF. The DNA of the CDR3 is TGTGTCAGCAGCTTAGCGGCAGGGGATTACGAGCAGTACTTC.

This clonotype was observed at least ten times. The V call is TRBV7-8, the J call TRBJ2-5; TRBD2 is a possible D gene (6 bases). Trimming removed 5 bases from V and 3 bases from J, with 16 bases in between. Per germline, CDR1 SGHVS and CDR2 FQNEAQ. This CDR3 has 15 amino acids. The chain's CDR3 is CASSPRMASEETQYF. In DNA form, the CDR3 reads TGTGCCAGCAGCCCCAGGATGGCTAGCGAAGAGACCCAGTACTTC.

At least ten counts were recorded for this clonotype. This chain connects TRBV4-1 to TRBJ2-7; TRBD1 agrees at 11 bases. CDR3 size: 15 residues. CDR1 is MGHRA and CDR2 is YSYEKL in the germline V gene. J lost 3 bases, V lost 1 base, and 2 bases had no gene match. The CDR3 loop is CASSQGGTGGYEQYF. The CDR3, as DNA: TGCGCCAGCAGCCAAGGAGGGACAGGGGGCTACGAGCAGTACTTC.

This clonotype was seen many times. V usage is TRBV7-2 and J usage is TRBJ1-6; D is unresolved. Germline CDR1 and CDR2: SGHTA and FQGNSA. CDR3 length: 12 residues. Trimming took 1 base from V and 10 from J, leaving 5 bases between them. Written as DNA, the CDR3 is TGTGCCAGCAGCTTAGGGTACTCACCCCTCCACTTT. It is translated as CASSLGYSPLHF.

This clonotype came up many times. The V gene is TRBV2, the J gene TRBJ1-1, with D possibly matching TRBD1 (6 bases). Germline assignment: CDR1 SNHLY and CDR2 FYNNEI. The CDR3 loop spans 14 amino acids. Trimming removed 3 bases at V and 0 bases at J, with 8 bases between. The CDR3 DNA reads TGTGCCAGCAGTGACGAGGGGGTGAACACTGAAGCTTTCTTT. Protein: CASSDEGVNTEAFF. The full variable domain, rest sourced from reference TRBV2 and TRBJ1-1, is EPEVTQTPSHQVTQMGQEVILRCVPISNHLYFYWYRQILGQKVEFLVSFYNNEISEKSEIFDDQFSVERPDGSNFTLKIRSTKLEDSAMYFCASSDEGVNTEAFFGQGTRLTVV.

The sample holds a few counts of this clonotype. The chain carries TRBV13 and TRBJ1-3; D is uncertain. CDR1 and CDR2 from the germline V gene are PRHDT and FYEKMQ (reference sequence). Trimming removed 6 bases from V and 4 bases from J, with 13 bases in between. This CDR3 has 14 residues. CDR3 in amino acids: CASSNEIPGNTIYF. The CDR3 bases are TGTGCCAGCAGTAACGAGATTCCCGGAAACACCATATATTTT.